This TCR beta chain was recorded in a study of blood T cell repertoires in COVID-19. The wider study: The samples span acute and convalescent COVID-19 from the United States, Italy and Spain. PBMCs, B-cell-depleted T cells, or T cells were the source of the cDNA or gDNA that made up the material.

V lost 1 base to trimming and J lost 9 bases, with 10 bases between them. The CDR3 consists of 14 residues. Germline CDR1 MNHEY, CDR2 SMNVEV (reference sequence). Original handling: Estimation of nucleated cell counts was performed using reference gene primer amplification. Only in-frame clones appear in the TCRdb table, and some are missing; sequencing was by immunoSEQ multiplex PCR. V and J calls and clone size are those listed in that table; D and trimming were worked out from the DNA. The sample contains roughly 120,000 clones, 70% to 90% of which appear only once. The genes are TRBV27 and TRBJ1-6; perhaps TRBD1 as D (5 bases). The receptor was isolated from a man younger than 45 with acute or convalescent COVID-19. The material sequenced was peripheral blood. As DNA, the CDR3 is TGTGCCAGCAGTTTATGGGTCAGGGCTTCACCCCTCCACTTT. Amino acids: CASSLWVRASPLHF.